The 18 T cell receptor beta chains presented below share a single source sample, sequenced in a study of spatial heterogeneity in lung cancer. Time point here: sample taken at primary tumor resection. These TCRs' antigens remain unknown. One entry per CDR3 protein results from TCRdb running MiXCR on the 5' RACE reads. This table holds tens of thousands of distinct CDR3 sequences, under 5.5% found once. Study-wide results and limits: Intratumoral expanded alpha and beta TCR counts were found to track tumor mutation counts.

The material was lung tumor tissue, obtained at surgery. These receptors were obtained from a male donor with early-stage non-small cell lung cancer.

By share of the sample, this clonotype is medium-sized. The chain uses TRBV6-4 and TRBJ1-2; D unclear. The V gene's germline CDR1 is MRHNA and CDR2 SNTAGT. CDR3 length: 13 amino acids. Trimming left V 8 bases short and J 4 bases short, with 14 bases between. The CDR3 coding sequence is TGTGCCAGCTCAAACACAGAGGGCTATGGCTACACCTTC. This translates into CASSNTEGYGYTF.

This clonotype appeared many times. At one of its ends the junction is not consistent with the germline gene, which may arise from a read error. The chain is built from TRBV5-6 and TRBJ2-7, with 7 bases fitting TRBD1. CDR3 size: 12 residues. The germline gives CDR1 SGHDT, CDR2 YYEEEE. CDR3: CASSATGDLSIF. In DNA form, the CDR3 reads TGTGCCAGCAGCGCTACAGGGGACCTTTCAATCTTC.

This clonotype showed up many times. V and J are TRBV20-1 and TRBJ1-5, with 7 bases fitting TRBD1. The germline gives CDR1 DFQATT, CDR2 SNEGSKA (reference sequence). The CDR3 is 13 amino acids. The trim removed 4 bases at V and 4 bases at J, leaving 4 bases unmatched. The CDR3 spells CSATRQGNQPQHF. CDR3 nucleotides: TGCAGTGCTACTAGACAGGGTAATCAGCCCCAGCATTTT.

This clonotype was seen repeatedly, ten times or more. The gene calls are TRBV11-2 and TRBJ1-6; no firm D call. Trimming removed 1 base at V and 8 bases at J, with 9 bases between. This CDR3 has 14 residues. CDR1 and CDR2 from the germline V gene are SGHAT and FQNNGV. CDR3 bases: TGTGCCAGCAGCTTAGTTGGGAGGGATTCACCCCTCCACTTT. It translates to CASSLVGRDSPLHF.

This clonotype was detected ten times or more. The V and J genes are TRBV19 and TRBJ1-4; tentative D call: TRBD1 (5 bases). This CDR3 is built from 16 residues. CDR1 and CDR2 from the germline V gene are LNHDA and SQIVND (reference sequence). V was clipped by 1 base and J by 7 bases, with 16 bases between them. The chain's CDR3 is CASSIAAQPRGEKLFF. Here the CDR3 DNA reads TGTGCCAGTAGTATAGCGGCCCAACCAAGGGGTGAAAAACTGTTTTTT.

The sample holds many counts of this clonotype. The rearrangement uses TRBV6-5 and TRBJ2-7; D remains ambiguous. This CDR3 contains 13 residues. Germline V CDR1 and CDR2: MNHEY, SVGAGI. V was shortened by 8 bases and J by 0 bases, with 11 bases between the two germline ends. The DNA of the CDR3 is TGTGCCAGCGCCCCCGGCGCCTCCTACGAGCAGTACTTC. It translates to CASAPGASYEQYF.

This clonotype appeared once. The V gene is TRBV5-4, the J gene TRBJ2-3; 13 nucleotides match TRBD2. Per the germline V gene, CDR1 is SGHNT and CDR2 is YYREEE (reference sequence). Trimming removed 1 base from V and 2 bases from J; junction bases left unmatched: 4. This CDR3 is built from 17 residues. As DNA, the CDR3 is TGTGCCAGCAGCTTGAAGACTAGCGGGGGGTACACAGATACGCAGTATTTT. This translates into CASSLKTSGGYTDTQYF. Complete variable domain (other parts from reference TRBV5-4 and TRBJ2-3): ETGVTQSPTHLIKTRGQQVTLRCSSQSGHNTVSWYQQALGQGPQFIFQYYREEENGRGNFPPRFSGLQFPNYSSELNVNALELDDSALYLCASSLKTSGGYTDTQYFGPGTRLTVL.

There are a few counts of this clonotype. The chain joins TRBV13 to TRBJ2-7; D is tentatively TRBD1 or TRBD2 (5 bases each). V lost 3 bases, J lost 0 bases, and 18 bases lay in between. The CDR3 has 17 residues. Germline V lookup: CDR1 PRHDT, CDR2 FYEKMQ (reference sequence). For the CDR3, the DNA is TGTGCCAGCAGCTTGGGAGATGGACACCAGAGCTCCTACGAGCAGTACTTC. Protein sequence: CASSLGDGHQSSYEQYF.

This clonotype was detected many times. V gene TRBV6-1 combines with J gene TRBJ1-6; possibly TRBD1 for D (5 bases). Germline V lookup: CDR1 MNHNS, CDR2 SASEGT. The CDR3 is made up of 16 amino acids. The V end was cut by 6 bases, the J end by 0 bases, with 12 bases between. The CDR3 loop is CASRESGSSYNSPLHF. Written as DNA, the CDR3 is TGTGCCAGCAGAGAGTCAGGGAGCTCCTATAATTCACCCCTCCACTTT.

The sample holds many counts of this clonotype. The chain joins TRBV2 to TRBJ1-6; 7 nucleotides align to TRBD1. The CDR3 is 14 residues long. Germline V gene data show CDR1 as SNHLY and CDR2 as FYNNEI. V was clipped by 5 bases and J by 10 bases; unmatched bases: 8. CDR3 DNA: TGTGCCAGCAGTCGCACAGGGGAGGAATCACCCCTCCACTTT. It specifies CASSRTGEESPLHF.

In this sample, this clonotype turned up many times. The chain is built from TRBV12-3 or TRBV12-4 and TRBJ1-1; no definite D call. V lost 6 bases, J lost 0 bases, and 14 bases lay in between. This CDR3 spans 15 amino acids. CDR3 sequence (DNA): TGTGCCAGCAGGCCCCCGGATGGGATGAACACTGAAGCTTTCTTT. It codes for CASRPPDGMNTEAFF.

Many counts were recorded for this clonotype. The V and J genes are TRBV3-1 and TRBJ2-7; TRBD2 is a possible D gene (7 bases). The CDR3 is 13 residues long. V lost 3 bases and J lost 6, with 12 bases in between. Germline V gene sequence: CDR1 LGHDT, CDR2 YNNKEL (reference sequence). In DNA form, the CDR3 reads TGTGCCAGCAGCCACCATAGGGGGGGCGAGCAGTACTTC. It encodes CASSHHRGGEQYF.

V and J are TRBV18 and TRBJ2-7; TRBD1 matches at 7 bases. This CDR3 has 14 residues. The V and J ends lost 6 bases and 0 bases, in that order; junction bases with no gene match: 5. From germline, CDR1 is KGHSH and CDR2 LQKENI. CDR3 sequence reads: CASSPRDSSYEQYF. Here the CDR3 DNA reads TGTGCCAGCTCTCCCCGGGACAGCTCCTACGAGCAGTACTTC.

This clonotype was recorded many times. This chain joins TRBV28 and TRBJ2-4, with TRBD2 matching 8 bases. This CDR3 spans 16 amino acids. V lost 4 bases and J lost 0; bases outside the gene matches: 5. The V gene's germline CDR1 is MDHEN and CDR2 SYDVKM. This CDR3 is CASSSLTSGAKNIQYF. In nucleotides, the CDR3 is TGTGCCAGCAGTTCCCTTACTAGCGGAGCCAAAAACATTCAGTACTTC.

This clonotype has ten or more counts. Here the CDR3 reads CSANLIQGPPEGYTF. CDR3 coding DNA: TGCAGTGCTAATCTCATTCAGGGGCCTCCGGAAGGCTACACCTTC. J is TRBJ1-2 and V is TRBV20-1; weak D call: TRBD1 (6 bases). This CDR3 spans 15 amino acids. V was trimmed by 4 bases and J by 8 bases, leaving 23 bases between them. Germline V gives CDR1 DFQATT, CDR2 SNEGSKA (reference sequence).

This clonotype showed up many times. This chain connects TRBV10-3 to TRBJ1-5; D is perhaps TRBD1 (5 bases). Germline assignment: CDR1 ENHRY and CDR2 SYGVKD. The CDR3 is 13 residues long. V was cut by 7 bases and J by 7 bases, with 14 bases left in between. As DNA, the CDR3 is TGTGCCATCAATGCCGGCGAGGGGCAGCCCCAGCATTTT. Translating it yields CAINAGEGQPQHF.

This rearrangement joins TRBV7-2 to TRBJ2-3; D gene unclear. This CDR3 region has 11 residues. CDR1 and CDR2 (germline): SGHTA, FQGNSA. The V gene lost 8 bases and the J gene lost 7 bases, with 10 bases spanning the gap. The CDR3, as DNA: TGTGCCAGCTTGAGCGTGAATACGCAGTATTTT. Translated, it gives CASLSVNTQYF.

This clonotype was detected many times. This chain connects TRBV7-2 to TRBJ2-1; no clear D. Germline CDR1 and CDR2: SGHTA and FQGNSA. V was cut by 5 bases and J by 6 bases, with 11 bases left in between. The CDR3 is made up of 13 amino acids. CDR3 nucleotides: TGTGCCAGCAGCCAGTCGCGGTCCAATGAGCAGTTCTTC. It encodes CASSQSRSNEQFF.